The subject of this entry is one TCR beta chain. These data are taken from a study of blood T cell repertoires in COVID-19. On the study more broadly: The samples span acute and convalescent COVID-19 from the United States, Italy and Spain. T cells, B-cell-depleted T cells, or PBMCs provided the cDNA or gDNA that served as material.

Original processing notes: Reference gene primer amplification in the assay estimated nucleated cell counts. Profiled with immunoSEQ multiplex PCR; TCRdb holds only in-frame clones, not every one. Clone size and V and J calls were adopted from that table, with D and trimming inferred from the DNA. The data hold about 44,000 clones, with approximately 81% observed a single time. CDR1 and CDR2 from the germline V gene are SQVTM and ANQGSEA. The CDR3 has 19 amino acids. The V and J ends lost 7 bases and 3 bases, in that order; junction bases with no gene match: 19. The chain links TRBV29-1 to TRBJ2-2; the match to TRBD1 covers 11 bases. The receptor's source is a woman between 70 and 85 years old with acute or convalescent COVID-19. The sequencing sample was made of peripheral blood. CDR3 nucleotide sequence: TGCAGCGCAATGAACTATCCGGGACAGGGGGACCGGTACACCGGGGAGCTGTTTTTT. Protein: CSAMNYPGQGDRYTGELFF.